This is a list of T cell receptor beta chains from one sample in a study of PD-L1 blockade in urothelial cancer. The repertoire was sequenced with immunoSEQ multiplex PCR; TCRdb's copy has only in-frame clones and lacks some. The sample has 37,000 or so clones, nearly 85% seen once. The sample was PBMCs, taken around atezolizumab (anti-PD-L1) treatment. The receptor set was obtained from a man aged 60 to 75 with urothelial cancer. Each CDR3 is given with its conserved first and last residue. The D gene is left open where the match is weak. The listing skips clone size in some rows; elsewhere it reads once, few, many or a size class.

cdr3_nt cdr3_aa v_call d_call clone_size j_call
TGTGCCAGCTCACCCGGACTAGTGGGCACAGATACGCAGTATTTT CASSPGLVGTDTQYF TRBV18 TRBD2 NA TRBJ2-3
TGTGCCATCAGTACCCGAGGGGGTGGCTCTTCGGGTGAGCAGTTCTTC CAISTRGGGSSGEQFF TRBV10-3 NA NA TRBJ2-1
TGCGCCAGCAGCCAGTGGCTAGCGGGAGGAGGTGAGACCCAGTACTTC CASSQWLAGGGETQYF TRBV4-3 TRBD2 NA TRBJ2-5
TGTGCCAGCAGCGGGGGACAGGGGGTATCAGGGGCCAACGTCCTGACTTTC CASSGGQGVSGANVLTF TRBV9 TRBD1 once TRBJ2-6
TGCGCCAGCAGCCAAGTCGAGGGAAATCAGCCCCAGCATTTT CASSQVEGNQPQHF TRBV4-1 NA NA TRBJ1-5
TGCGCCAGCAGTGATTGGAAGCGGGATAAGTACGAGCAGTACTTC CASSDWKRDKYEQYF TRBV10-2 TRBD2 NA TRBJ2-7
TGTGCCTGGAGTGTGTCAGGGGGCGGACTAGATGGCTACACCTTC CAWSVSGGGLDGYTF TRBV30 TRBD1 NA TRBJ1-2
TGTGCCAGCAGTCCTTTAGGAGGCCGGGAATATGGCTACACCTTC CASSPLGGREYGYTF TRBV27 NA NA TRBJ1-2
TGTGCCAGCAGCCCACACAGGGATCCGGATCAGCCCCAGCATTTT CASSPHRDPDQPQHF TRBV4-2 NA NA TRBJ1-5
TGTGCCATCGAAGATCCTCTAGTCTCCTACAATGAGCAGTTCTTC CAIEDPLVSYNEQFF TRBV10-3 NA NA TRBJ2-1
TGTGCCAGCAGCGTTGGGAGCTCCTATAATTCACCCCTCCACTTT CASSVGSSYNSPLHF TRBV9 NA NA TRBJ1-6
TGTGCCATCAGTGTGGGGGACTCGGATGGCTACACCTTC CAISVGDSDGYTF TRBV10-3 NA NA TRBJ1-2
TGTGCCTCCGACCGGGACAGGGGACCCACTGAAGCTTTCTTT CASDRDRGPTEAFF TRBV10-3 TRBD1 NA TRBJ1-1
TGTGCCAGCAGCCGGGGGACTAGCGGGACAGATACGCAGTATTTT CASSRGTSGTDTQYF TRBV5-6 TRBD2 NA TRBJ2-3
TGCGCCAGCAGCCAAGTCTCTCCCTCGGGATCCTCTGGGGCCAACGTCCTGACTTTC CASSQVSPSGSSGANVLTF TRBV4-1 NA NA TRBJ2-6
TGTGCCAGCAGCTTGGCCACAGGGCCTGGGAACACCGGGGAGCTGTTTTTT CASSLATGPGNTGELFF TRBV5-4 NA NA TRBJ2-2
TGTGCCAGCAGCTTAAGACAGGGTGATGGCTACACCTTC CASSLRQGDGYTF TRBV7-2 TRBD1 NA TRBJ1-2
TGTGCCAGCAGTCTATCTAGAACGTATGGCTACACCTTC CASSLSRTYGYTF TRBV27 NA NA TRBJ1-2
TGTGCCAGCACCGAAAAAACAGCCATGAACACTGAAGCTTTCTTT CASTEKTAMNTEAFF TRBV2 NA NA TRBJ1-1
TGTGCCAGCAGCTTGGACGCGGCGCTCCCTGGAAACACCATATATTTT CASSLDAALPGNTIYF TRBV5-4 NA NA TRBJ1-3
TGCGCCAGCAGCCAACTGACGGGGGGAGTCTCCTACAATGAGCAGTTCTTC CASSQLTGGVSYNEQFF TRBV4-1 TRBD2 NA TRBJ2-1
TGTGCCAGCCGCCGGAGTGGGGCGGATTCCGGCTACACCTTC CASRRSGADSGYTF TRBV5-5 NA NA TRBJ1-2
TGTGCCAGCACCGGTCCGGGAAGGGATGAGCAGTTCTTC CASTGPGRDEQFF TRBV5-4 NA NA TRBJ2-1
TGTGCCAGCAGCCTCGACTACTACGAGCAGTACTTC CASSLDYYEQYF TRBV5-4 NA NA TRBJ2-7
TGCGCCAGCAGCTCCCGGGGCAGGGGGAACACTGAAGCTTTCTTT CASSSRGRGNTEAFF TRBV5-1 NA once TRBJ1-1
TGTGCCAGTAGTATTGGGCGGCCAGGGAGGAACTATGGCTACACCTTC CASSIGRPGRNYGYTF TRBV19 NA NA TRBJ1-2